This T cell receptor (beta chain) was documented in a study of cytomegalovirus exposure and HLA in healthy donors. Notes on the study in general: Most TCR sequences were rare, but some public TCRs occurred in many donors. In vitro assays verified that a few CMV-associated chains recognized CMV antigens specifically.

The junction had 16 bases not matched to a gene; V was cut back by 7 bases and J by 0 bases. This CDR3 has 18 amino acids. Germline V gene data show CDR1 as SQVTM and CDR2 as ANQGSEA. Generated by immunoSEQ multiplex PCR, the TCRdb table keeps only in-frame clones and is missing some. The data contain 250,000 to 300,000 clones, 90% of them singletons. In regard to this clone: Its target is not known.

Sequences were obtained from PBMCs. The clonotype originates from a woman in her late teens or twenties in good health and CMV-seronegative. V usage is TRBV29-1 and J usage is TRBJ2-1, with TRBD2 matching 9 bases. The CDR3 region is CSARWVAGATSSYNEQFF. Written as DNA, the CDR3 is TGCAGCGCCCGTTGGGTAGCGGGGGCCACGAGCTCCTACAATGAGCAGTTCTTC.